This TCR beta chain originates from a study of blood T cell repertoires in COVID-19. On the study more broadly: In each case, the material was cDNA or gDNA derived from T cells, B-cell-depleted T cells, or PBMCs.

Clones were read by immunoSEQ multiplex PCR, and TCRdb kept only the in-frame ones, dropping some. Of hundreds of thousands of clones listed, around 88% were seen once; the top ten hold approximately 2%. Germline CDR1 and CDR2: LNHNV and YYDKDF (reference sequence). The junction had 8 bases not matched to a gene; V was cut back by 5 bases and J by 4 bases. CDR3 length: 15 amino acids. The clonotype was recovered from a woman aged 25 to 39 who had recovered from COVID-19. This sequence joins TRBV15 and TRBJ2-1; 7 nucleotides match TRBD1. Specimen: peripheral blood. CDR3 loop: CATSLDRVPYNEQFF. DNA for the CDR3: TGTGCCACCAGCCTTGACAGGGTACCGTACAATGAGCAGTTCTTC.